The 18 T cell receptor beta chains below all came from one sample that was sequenced in a study of T-cell memory formation after mild COVID-19. TCRdb processed the 5' RACE reads anew with MiXCR; each CDR3 protein has one entry. The data show fewer than 400,000 distinct CDR3 sequences, with approximately 13% seen just once and 20% to 25% held by the top ten. The sample comprised PBMCs or a T cell subset sorted from them (not recorded which). These receptors all come from a young man who had mild COVID-19 (a few samples of this study predate the infection). Cell type and time point are not known.

This rearrangement joins TRBV12-3 or TRBV12-4 to TRBJ2-3, with D hard to call. The CDR3 runs to 13 residues. The V end lost 3 bases, the J end lost 5 bases, and 9 bases lay between the germline ends. CDR3: CASSLTYVDTQYF. The CDR3 region has the DNA TGTGCCAGCAGTTTGACCTACGTAGATACGCAGTATTTT.

This chain connects TRBV5-1 to TRBJ1-1, with D possibly TRBD1 on 5 matching bases. The germline V gene encodes CDR1 SGHRS and CDR2 YFSETQ. V lost 0 bases and J lost 7, with 13 bases in between. The CDR3 extends over 14 amino acids. CDR3 protein: CASSLGQGFDEAFF. CDR3 sequence (DNA): TGCGCCAGCAGCTTGGGGCAGGGATTCGATGAAGCTTTCTTT.

This clonotype was found a few times. The chain carries TRBV19 and TRBJ2-7, with TRBD1 matching over 10 bases. The V gene's germline CDR1 is LNHDA and CDR2 SQIVND (reference sequence). The CDR3 sequence is 15 residues long. V shed 3 bases, J shed 1 base, and the junction held 3 bases outside the gene matches. CDR3 sequence (DNA): TGTGCCAGTAGTATCCGGACAGGGGGGTCCTACGAGCAGTACTTC. It encodes CASSIRTGGSYEQYF. The variable domain in full, completed from reference TRBV19 and TRBJ2-7, reads DGGITQSPKYLFRKEGQNVTLSCEQNLNHDAMYWYRQDPGQGLRLIYYSQIVNDFQKGDIAEGYSVSREKKESFPLTVTSAQKNPTAFYLCASSIRTGGSYEQYFGPGTRLTVT.

At least ten counts were recorded for this clonotype. CDR3 coding DNA: TGTGCCAGCAGCCCGCAGGGGGGCTATGGCTACACCTTC. Translated, it gives CASSPQGGYGYTF. The chain recombines TRBV7-3 with TRBJ1-2; 7 bases match TRBD1. This CDR3 is 13 amino acids long. CDR1 is SGHTA, CDR2 FQGTGA, per germline. J lost 4 bases, V lost 5 bases, and 4 bases had no gene match. Combining the CDR3 with reference TRBV7-3 and TRBJ1-2 gives the whole variable domain GAGVSQTPSNKVTEKGKYVELRCDPISGHTALYWYRQSLGQGPEFLIYFQGTGAADDSGLPNDRFFAVRPEGSVSTLKIQRTERGDSAVYLCASSPQGGYGYTFGSGTRLTVV.

This clonotype has at least ten counts. This rearrangement joins TRBV27 to TRBJ1-1; a possible D gene is TRBD1 (5 bases). With 4 bases removed from V and 1 base from J, the gap between germline ends came to 10 bases. The CDR3 sequence is 14 residues long. Per the germline V gene, CDR1 is MNHEY and CDR2 is SMNVEV (reference sequence). In DNA form, the CDR3 reads TGTGCCAGCAGTTCCTTCGGGGGGAACACTGAAGCTTTCTTT. It is translated as CASSSFGGNTEAFF.

This chain uses TRBV2 with TRBJ2-7, with TRBD1 as a possible D gene (5 bases). Deletions cut 2 bases from V and 5 bases from J, with 7 bases between. Germline V CDR1 and CDR2: SNHLY, FYNNEI. This CDR3 contains 12 residues. Here the CDR3 reads CASSEQGNEQYV. The CDR3 DNA follows: TGTGCCAGCAGTGAACAGGGTAACGAGCAGTACGTC.

A few counts support this clonotype. The V gene is TRBV7-3, the J gene TRBJ2-3, with 9 bases fitting TRBD2. The J segment lost 2 bases and the V segment lost 3 bases, leaving 3 bases of the junction unmatched. CDR3 length: 15 residues. The germline V gene has CDR1 SGHTA and CDR2 FQGTGA. The CDR3 loop is CASSLAGGFTDTQYF. In nucleotides, the CDR3 is TGTGCCAGCAGCTTGGCGGGGGGGTTCACAGATACGCAGTATTTT.

The rearrangement uses TRBV13 and TRBJ2-1; TRBD1 agrees at 11 bases. Germline V gene lookup returns CDR1 PRHDT and CDR2 FYEKMQ (reference sequence). CDR3 length: 15 residues. V shed 5 bases, J shed 9 bases, and the junction held 9 bases outside the gene matches. CDR3 bases: TGTGCCAGCAGCAAGCGGACAGGGGGCGATGGTGAGCAGTTCTTC. Its translation is CASSKRTGGDGEQFF. Looking up the rest from reference TRBV13 and TRBJ2-1 gives the full variable domain: AAGVIQSPRHLIKEKRETATLKCYPIPRHDTVYWYQQGPGQDPQFLISFYEKMQSDKGSIPDRFSAQQFSDYHSELNMSSLELGDSALYFCASSKRTGGDGEQFFGPGTRLTVL.

This clonotype was found a few times. The gene calls are TRBV29-1 and TRBJ1-6; D ambiguous. Germline V gene lookup returns CDR1 SQVTM and CDR2 ANQGSEA. The V and J ends lost 4 bases and 10 bases respectively, with 11 bases between them. This CDR3 has 12 residues. CDR3 sequence (DNA): TGCAGCGTTGGGGAAGGGCACTCACCCCTCCACTTT. The encoded protein is CSVGEGHSPLHF.

The chain links TRBV5-4 to TRBJ2-3, with a possible D match to TRBD1 (5 bases). The V gene's germline CDR1 is SGHNT and CDR2 YYREEE (reference sequence). This CDR3 spans 14 amino acids. The V end was cut by 1 base, the J end by 3 bases, with 9 bases between. CDR3: CASSLWKGTDTQYF. As DNA, the CDR3 is TGTGCCAGCAGCTTGTGGAAGGGGACAGATACGCAGTATTTT.

The chain uses TRBV19 and TRBJ2-2; D not resolved. Germline CDR1 is LNHDA and CDR2 is SQIVND (reference sequence). The CDR3 has 16 amino acids. Between the trimmed V and J ends, which lost 7 bases and 2 bases, there was a span of 17 bases. CDR3 in DNA: TGTGCCAGTAAGTGGAAGGGCGCCGAAAACACCGGGGAGCTGTTTTTT. Amino acid sequence: CASKWKGAENTGELFF.

The V and J genes are TRBV6-5 and TRBJ2-7, with 9 bases aligning to TRBD1. The CDR3 is 14 residues long. The germline CDR1 and CDR2 sequences are MNHEY and SVGAGI. Losses at the gene ends were 7 bases for V and 4 bases for J; bases not matched to a gene: 8. CDR3 bases: TGTGCCAGCACTGCTATGGACAGGGGATACGAGCAGTACTTC. This gives the protein CASTAMDRGYEQYF.

This clonotype showed up many times. CDR3 nucleotides: TGTGCCAGCAGCTCCCCGAGCGGGGGGGCCCAGGGTACGCAGTATTTT. Its protein product is CASSSPSGGAQGTQYF. The chain employs TRBV7-2 and TRBJ2-3; 10 bases agree with TRBD2. V shed 4 bases, J shed 8 bases, and the junction held 12 bases outside the gene matches. Germline V lookup: CDR1 SGHTA, CDR2 FQGNSA. The CDR3 is 16 residues long.

This clonotype was observed at least ten times. The chain is built from TRBV5-6 and TRBJ2-7, with D perhaps TRBD1 (6 bases). The germline CDR1 and CDR2 sequences are SGHDT and YYEEEE. The CDR3 length is 16 residues. V lost 2 bases to trimming and J lost 1 base, with 16 bases between them. Here the CDR3 DNA reads TGTGCCAGCAGCTTAGGGCAGGGGACGGGGTCCTACGAGCAGTACTTC. Its protein product is CASSLGQGTGSYEQYF.

This clonotype was counted between two and nine times. V and J are TRBV7-2 and TRBJ2-5, with 10 bases that match TRBD2. This CDR3 contains 13 residues. Losses at the gene ends were 5 bases for V and 4 bases for J; bases not matched to a gene: 1. CDR1 is SGHTA and CDR2 is FQGNSA in the germline V gene. The CDR3 here is CASSRTSGETQYF. CDR3 in DNA: TGTGCCAGCAGCCGGACTAGCGGAGAGACCCAGTACTTC.

The rearrangement uses TRBV7-9 and TRBJ1-2; D is possibly TRBD1 (5 bases). This CDR3 spans 14 amino acids. V shed 0 bases and J shed 7 bases, with 12 bases lying between them. Germline CDR1 SEHNR, CDR2 FQNEAQ (reference sequence). CDR3 bases: TGTGCCAGCAGCTTAGCGGACCCGGGGCTTGGCTACACCTTC. Translating it yields CASSLADPGLGYTF.

This clonotype was observed a single time. The chain combines TRBV12-5 with TRBJ2-5; possible D gene TRBD1, 6 bases. The germline V and J ends were trimmed by 1 base and 2 bases, with 11 bases remaining between them. The V gene's germline CDR1 is LGHNT and CDR2 FRNRAP. This CDR3 contains 15 residues. CDR3 in amino acids: CASGLDQGLQETQYF. The DNA for the CDR3 is TGTGCTAGTGGTTTGGACCAGGGGTTACAAGAGACCCAGTACTTC.

This clonotype was seen a handful of times. This chain links TRBV5-1 with TRBJ2-4; tentatively, D is TRBD1 (8 bases). Germline CDR1 reads SGHRS; CDR2 reads YFSETQ. The CDR3 is 18 residues long. V lost 0 bases and J lost 7, with 23 bases in between. The CDR3 reads CASSLGGGQVRSLNIQYF. The CDR3 DNA reads TGCGCCAGCAGCTTGGGGGGGGGACAGGTTCGTAGTTTGAACATTCAGTACTTC.